This is a list of T cell receptor beta chains from one sample in a study of T-cell memory formation after mild COVID-19. TCRdb passed the 5' RACE reads through MiXCR, listing each CDR3 protein once. The sample contains 360,000 or so distinct CDR3 sequences, 28% of which appear only once. The source material was PBMCs or a T cell subset sorted from them (not recorded which). The receptor set was obtained from an adult woman who had mild COVID-19 (a few samples of this study predate the infection). Cell type and time point are not known. The CDR3 runs from the conserved cysteine through the conserved F or W. A clone size is listed for some rows: how often the clone was seen (once, few, many), or a class if it is expanded.

CDR3: CATEGWETQYF
size: -
J: TRBJ2-5
V: TRBV15

CDR3: CSAQGTSTKGKPYEQYF
size: few
J: TRBJ2-7
V: TRBV20-1

CDR3: CASSLDGGRGETQYF
size: few
J: TRBJ2-5
V: TRBV27

CDR3: CASGARDTGRGELFF
size: -
J: TRBJ2-2
V: TRBV6-1

CDR3: CASSPELAGGPYEQYF
size: -
J: TRBJ2-7
V: TRBV3-1

CDR3: CASSYRGGIQETQYF
size: few
J: TRBJ2-5
V: TRBV6-2/TRBV6-3

CDR3: CASSRQGANSPLHF
size: few
J: TRBJ1-6
V: TRBV6-6

CDR3: CAISDVDRGETQYF
size: few
J: TRBJ2-5
V: TRBV10-3

CDR3: CASSLVGPRVTGELFF
size: -
J: TRBJ2-2
V: TRBV6-2/TRBV6-3

CDR3: CASSSPGIPEDGYTF
size: few
J: TRBJ1-2
V: TRBV7-9

CDR3: CASSLDSLNNYGYTF
size: -
J: TRBJ1-2
V: TRBV5-1

CDR3: CASSLTAEQFF
size: -
J: TRBJ2-1
V: TRBV7-6

CDR3: CASSQDVGRGNDEQFF
size: few
J: TRBJ2-1
V: TRBV4-1

CDR3: CSAPTTGETEAFF
size: few
J: TRBJ1-1
V: TRBV20-1

CDR3: CASSQQQGKGHNEQFF
size: many
J: TRBJ2-1
V: TRBV4-1

CDR3: CSARTTGSNNSPLHF
size: -
J: TRBJ1-6
V: TRBV20-1

CDR3: CASSFLENTEAFF
size: few
J: TRBJ1-1
V: TRBV5-1

CDR3: CASSFGSGAPLHF
size: -
J: TRBJ1-6
V: TRBV7-7

CDR3: CSASPTSGRSYNEQFF
size: -
J: TRBJ2-1
V: TRBV20-1

CDR3: CAISPDRGYEQYF
size: -
J: TRBJ2-7
V: TRBV10-3

CDR3: CASSQDRAGGYGYTF
size: -
J: TRBJ1-2
V: TRBV4-3

CDR3: CAWSNGQDNEKLFF
size: -
J: TRBJ1-4
V: TRBV30

CDR3: CASSYSLQGSNEKLFF
size: few
J: TRBJ1-4
V: TRBV6-5

CDR3: CSVKGGTYEQYF
size: few
J: TRBJ2-7
V: TRBV20-1

CDR3: CATSTGGAGYGYTF
size: few
J: TRBJ1-2
V: TRBV24-1

CDR3: CASSVAGGLSYEQYF
size: -
J: TRBJ2-7
V: TRBV10-2

CDR3: CASSLDPDPGRAGNEQFF
size: -
J: TRBJ2-1
V: TRBV11-2

CDR3: CSALRGRAATDTQYF
size: -
J: TRBJ2-3
V: TRBV20-1

CDR3: CASSRTSSGANVLTF
size: few
J: TRBJ2-6
V: TRBV6-2/TRBV6-3

CDR3: CASSFSSRDFRYEQYF
size: few
J: TRBJ2-7
V: TRBV7-2

CDR3: CASSLEKTVVGTDTQYF
size: few
J: TRBJ2-3
V: TRBV7-9

CDR3: CASGGEAGNTGELFF
size: -
J: TRBJ2-2
V: TRBV5-1

CDR3: CASAVFGGLAKNIQYF
size: -
J: TRBJ2-4
V: TRBV27

CDR3: CASSYDRYEQYF
size: -
J: TRBJ2-7
V: TRBV6-5

CDR3: CASSLTGGRTDTQYF
size: many
J: TRBJ2-3
V: TRBV12-3/TRBV12-4

CDR3: CASSLAGRGAPQETQYF
size: -
J: TRBJ2-5
V: TRBV11-2

CDR3: CASSGLQGTEAFF
size: -
J: TRBJ1-1
V: TRBV9

CDR3: CSARDPTAGYTEAFF
size: few
J: TRBJ1-1
V: TRBV20-1

CDR3: CASSLEGTPNIQYF
size: -
J: TRBJ2-4
V: TRBV7-2

CDR3: CASSLALAGTSYGYTF
size: -
J: TRBJ1-2
V: TRBV12-3/TRBV12-4

CDR3: CASSSLGGTEAFF
size: few
J: TRBJ1-1
V: TRBV27

CDR3: CSVWGGQSSTDTQYF
size: few
J: TRBJ2-3
V: TRBV29-1

CDR3: CATSRSDTVYEQYF
size: -
J: TRBJ2-7
V: TRBV15

CDR3: CASSPNLAYEQYF
size: -
J: TRBJ2-7
V: TRBV9

CDR3: CASSPSLLGTDTQYF
size: few
J: TRBJ2-3
V: TRBV7-9

CDR3: CASRTGMSDTQYF
size: many
J: TRBJ2-3
V: TRBV11-2

CDR3: CASSFSISDTEAFF
size: -
J: TRBJ1-1
V: TRBV6-5

CDR3: CASSLRPDTQYF
size: -
J: TRBJ2-3
V: TRBV9

CDR3: CASSLVGLASDTQYF
size: -
J: TRBJ2-3
V: TRBV7-2

CDR3: CASSRDTDTGELFF
size: -
J: TRBJ2-2
V: TRBV6-4

CDR3: CASSQATSGTVLAVEQYF
size: -
J: TRBJ2-7
V: TRBV4-3

CDR3: CASRIKVAGELFF
size: -
J: TRBJ2-2
V: TRBV6-5